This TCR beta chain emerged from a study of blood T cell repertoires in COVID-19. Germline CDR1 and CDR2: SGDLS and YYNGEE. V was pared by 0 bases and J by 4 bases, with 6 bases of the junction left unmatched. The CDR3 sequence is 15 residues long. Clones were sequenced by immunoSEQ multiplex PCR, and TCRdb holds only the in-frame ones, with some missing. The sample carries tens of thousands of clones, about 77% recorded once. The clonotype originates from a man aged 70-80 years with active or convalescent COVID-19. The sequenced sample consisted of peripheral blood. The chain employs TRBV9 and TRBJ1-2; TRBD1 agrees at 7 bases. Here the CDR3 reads CASSVGGTDRYGYTF. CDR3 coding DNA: TGTGCCAGCAGCGTAGGGGGGACAGACCGCTATGGCTACACCTTC.